The entry below describes one TCR beta chain. The study defined stable Graves' hyperthyroidism as no ophthalmopathy progression within 18 months. The data originate from a study of T cells in Graves' hyperthyroidism and ophthalmopathy. Study-level background: Peripheral blood was drawn at first diagnosis, prior to all treatment.

V was clipped by 2 bases and J by 4 bases, with 11 bases between them. Per the germline V gene, CDR1 is MNHEY and CDR2 is SVGEGT. There are 14 residues in the CDR3. Amplification yielded TCR beta CDR3 regions, with RNA transcripts as the source. HTBI primers were employed in a first-round RT-PCR of the TCR CDR3. From the multiplex PCR reads, TCRdb called clonotypes with MiXCR, one entry per CDR3 protein. The table shows around 350,000 distinct CDR3 sequences, with approximately 25% occurring only once. The receptor's source is a man in his forties or fifties with Graves' hyperthyroidism. The sample taken for sequencing was blood. The chain employs TRBV6-2 or TRBV6-3 and TRBJ1-1; D is uncertain. The CDR3 loop reads CASSYLRASTEAFF. The CDR3, as DNA: TGTGCCAGCAGTTACCTGCGGGCCAGCACTGAAGCTTTCTTT.